This T cell receptor (beta chain) was profiled in a study of cytomegalovirus exposure and HLA in healthy donors. Whole-study results and caveats: Most TCR beta V segments were productive about 87% or about 30% of the time in an earlier analysis.

The PCR employed 60 Vbeta primers together with 13 Jbeta primers. Assay used: immunoSEQ multiplex PCR; TCRdb lists only in-frame clones, some missing. The sample consists of 200,000 or so clones, under 90% of them appearing once. This clone turned up a few times. Antigen: not known. Germline CDR1 SGHRS, CDR2 YFSETQ. The junction had 8 bases not matched to a gene; V was cut back by 4 bases and J by 5 bases. This CDR3 region has 16 residues. The TCR comes from a boy aged 2 to 9 in good health and CMV-seronegative. The chain carries TRBV5-1 and TRBJ2-5; 13 bases are a match to TRBD2. The sequencing sample was made of PBMCs. The chain's CDR3 is CASSPGGTSGVETQYF. The CDR3 DNA reads TGCGCCAGCAGCCCCGGCGGGACTAGCGGGGTTGAGACCCAGTACTTC.